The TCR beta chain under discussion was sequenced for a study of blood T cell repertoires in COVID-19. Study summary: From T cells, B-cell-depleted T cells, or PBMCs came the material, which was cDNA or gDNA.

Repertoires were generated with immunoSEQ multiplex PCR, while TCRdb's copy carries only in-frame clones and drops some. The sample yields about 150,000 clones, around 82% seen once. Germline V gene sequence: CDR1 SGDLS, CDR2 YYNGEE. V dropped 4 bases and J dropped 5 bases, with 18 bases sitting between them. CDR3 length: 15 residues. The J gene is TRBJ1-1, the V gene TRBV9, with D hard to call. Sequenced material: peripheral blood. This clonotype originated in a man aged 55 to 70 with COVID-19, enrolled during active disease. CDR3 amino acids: CASSPREALRTEAFF. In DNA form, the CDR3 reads TGTGCCAGCAGCCCGCGGGAGGCCCTTCGGACTGAAGCTTTCTTT.